This is a list of T cell receptor beta chains from one sample in a study of long-term antiretroviral therapy in people with HIV. The method was immunoSEQ multiplex PCR; TCRdb's version includes in-frame clones alone and lacks a portion of them. The top ten hold 8% to 9% of the sample, which has 21,000 or so clones, around 82% seen once. The sample consisted of unsorted PBMCs, taken at the start of antiretroviral therapy. These receptors originate from a man over 45 with HIV. The CDR3 runs from the conserved cysteine through the conserved F or W. D genes are given only for firm matches. Clone size is shown for a subset of rows, as once, few, many or a class of expanded clone.

clone_size,v_call,cdr3_length,d_call,j_call,cdr3_nt,cdr3_aa
.,TRBV18,16,.,TRBJ2-1,TGTGCCAGCTCACTTTACCCCGGGACGGATTACAATGAGCAGTTCTTC,CASSLYPGTDYNEQFF
.,TRBV28,13,.,TRBJ2-7,TGTGCCAGCAAGACATCTCTCTCCTACGAGCAGTACTTC,CASKTSLSYEQYF
once,TRBV2,14,TRBD2,TRBJ2-1,TGTGCCAGCAGTGGAATAGCGGGGGGGTACGAGCAGTTCTTC,CASSGIAGGYEQFF
medium-sized,TRBV9,14,.,TRBJ1-3,TGTGCCAGCAGCGTAGCCGGGATGGGAAACACCATATATTTT,CASSVAGMGNTIYF
.,TRBV5-1,14,.,TRBJ2-5,TGCGCCAGCAGCTCAGGACAGCCACAAGAGACCCAGTACTTC,CASSSGQPQETQYF
.,TRBV4-3,17,TRBD2,TRBJ2-4,TGCGCCAGCAGCCAAGATCCTAGCGGGAGAACCAAAAACATTCAGTACTTC,CASSQDPSGRTKNIQYF
.,TRBV7-9,19,TRBD1,TRBJ2-2,TGTGCCAGCAGCTTAGCGTTGGACTGGGGGACAGAGAACACCGGGGAGCTGTTTTTT,CASSLALDWGTENTGELFF
.,TRBV4-3,17,.,TRBJ1-2,TGCGCCAGCAGCCAAGAAGGCGCAGGGGAGGGAAACTATGGCTACACCTTC,CASSQEGAGEGNYGYTF
.,TRBV5-1,14,TRBD1,TRBJ2-1,TGCGCCAGCAGCTTGGGGAACAGGGGGAATGAGCAGTTCTTC,CASSLGNRGNEQFF
.,TRBV5-5,14,.,TRBJ1-5,TGTGCCAGCAGCTTGGGCAGCAGCAATCAGCCCCAGCATTTT,CASSLGSSNQPQHF
.,TRBV6-6,16,TRBD2,TRBJ2-1,TGTGCCAGCAGTTACTCCAGGGAGGGGCTCCACAATGAGCAGTTCTTC,CASSYSREGLHNEQFF
.,TRBV28,12,.,TRBJ2-7,TGTGCCAGCAGGTCGGGGGCCTACGAGCAGTACTTC,CASRSGAYEQYF
.,TRBV6-4,15,TRBD2,TRBJ2-1,TGTGCCAGCAGTGACGTGGTAGCGGGAGTAGATGAGCAGTTCTTC,CASSDVVAGVDEQFF
.,TRBV28,14,.,TRBJ1-4,TGTGCCAGCAGCTCGGGGGGGGCTGGGGAAAAACTGTTTTTT,CASSSGGAGEKLFF
.,TRBV15,21,TRBD2,TRBJ2-4,TGTGCCACCAGCAGAGAGTCCCGACTAGCGGGTGTGGGGCGGGCCAAAAACATTCAGTACTTC,CATSRESRLAGVGRAKNIQYF
.,TRBV7-7,14,.,TRBJ2-1,TGTGCTAGCAGCTTAGGAGTCGGCTACAATGAGCAGTTCTTC,CASSLGVGYNEQFF
.,TRBV30,15,.,TRBJ1-2,TGTGCCTGGAGTGTACCTGGGGGCTGGAACTATGGCTACACCTTC,CAWSVPGGWNYGYTF
few,TRBV28,14,.,TRBJ2-7,TGTGCCACTACGACCCCAAGAAGAGTCTACGAGCAGTACTTC,CATTTPRRVYEQYF
.,TRBV6-5,16,TRBD2,TRBJ2-1,TGTGCCAGCAGTTACTCGGCTAGCGGGGCGTACAATGAGCAGTTCTTC,CASSYSASGAYNEQFF
few,TRBV19,17,TRBD1,TRBJ2-1,TGTGCCAGTAGTATGGGGGGGGACAGGGGCTCCTACAATGAGCAGTTCTTC,CASSMGGDRGSYNEQFF
.,TRBV7-9,12,.,TRBJ2-5,TGTGCCAGCAGCTTAGGAGGGCAGACCCAGTACTTC,CASSLGGQTQYF
.,TRBV28,12,.,TRBJ2-1,TGTGCCAGCAGTCTTATCGGGCAGGAGCAGTTCTTC,CASSLIGQEQFF
.,TRBV7-8,10,.,TRBJ2-5,TGTGCCTCAGGCCAAGAGACCCAGTACTTC,CASGQETQYF